The TCR beta chain under discussion was sequenced for a study of CD8 T cells in Susac syndrome. Study-wide context: There were about six sequenced Susac syndrome patients with active disease and fewer than 10 in remission. Findings of the study overall: It was acknowledged in the study that its TCR sequencing and HLA analysis involved a relatively small number of individuals.

This CDR3 is built from 12 residues. V dropped 4 bases and J dropped 6 bases, with 9 bases sitting between them. The V gene's germline CDR1 is MDHEN and CDR2 SYDVKM. TCR beta was sequenced from blood CD8+ and CD4+ T cells. RNA amounts of 0.5 to 1 ug underwent reverse transcription with random hexamers. An immunoSEQ multiplex PCR generated amplified TCR beta CDR3 products spanning 54 Vbeta and 13 Jbeta. TCRdb fed the immunoSEQ multiplex PCR reads into MiXCR, producing one record per CDR3 protein. The table records more than 100,000 distinct CDR3 sequences, 96% of them present only once. As for this clonotype: Antigen specificity is unknown.

The material sequenced was CD4+ T cells from PBMCs. The chain couples TRBV28 to TRBJ1-1; no clear D gene. This sequence was found in a human donor with Susac syndrome. This CDR3 reads CASSSLKAEAFF. In nucleotides, the CDR3 is TGTGCCAGCAGTTCATTAAAGGCTGAAGCTTTCTTT.